Below, 2 T cell receptor beta chains from the same sample are listed, as sequenced in a study of T-cell memory formation after mild COVID-19. Each CDR3 protein is one row after TCRdb ran MiXCR on the 5' RACE reads. This table holds 500,000 to 550,000 distinct CDR3 sequences, about a fifth found once. Sequenced material: PBMCs or a T cell subset sorted from them (not recorded which). All receptors come from an adult woman who had mild COVID-19 (a few samples of this study predate the infection). Cell type and time point are not known.

The chain has TRBV4-2 and TRBJ2-7; no firm D call. The CDR3 is 17 residues long. Germline V gene data show CDR1 as LGHNA and CDR2 as YNFKEQ. Trimming removed 0 bases at V and 4 bases at J, with 19 bases between. In nucleotides, the CDR3 is TGTGCCAGCAGCCAAGATCGGGTAGGCCGTTCCCGGTACGAGCAGTACTTC. Its translation is CASSQDRVGRSRYEQYF.

The gene calls are TRBV5-1 and TRBJ2-1; 7 positions match TRBD2. Germline-derived CDR1 and CDR2 are SGHRS and YFSETQ. After removal of 0 bases from V and 4 bases from J, the junction contained 4 bases not matched to a gene. The CDR3 spans 15 residues. CDR3 coding DNA: TGCGCCAGCAGCTTGGGGGGAGGGGAGTACAATGAGCAGTTCTTC. It is translated as CASSLGGGEYNEQFF. The complete variable domain, with remaining parts taken from reference TRBV5-1 and TRBJ2-1, reads KAGVTQTPRYLIKTRGQQVTLSCSPISGHRSVSWYQQTPGQGLQFLFEYFSETQRNKGNFPGRFSGRQFSNSRSEMNVSTLELGDSALYLCASSLGGGEYNEQFFGPGTRLTVL.